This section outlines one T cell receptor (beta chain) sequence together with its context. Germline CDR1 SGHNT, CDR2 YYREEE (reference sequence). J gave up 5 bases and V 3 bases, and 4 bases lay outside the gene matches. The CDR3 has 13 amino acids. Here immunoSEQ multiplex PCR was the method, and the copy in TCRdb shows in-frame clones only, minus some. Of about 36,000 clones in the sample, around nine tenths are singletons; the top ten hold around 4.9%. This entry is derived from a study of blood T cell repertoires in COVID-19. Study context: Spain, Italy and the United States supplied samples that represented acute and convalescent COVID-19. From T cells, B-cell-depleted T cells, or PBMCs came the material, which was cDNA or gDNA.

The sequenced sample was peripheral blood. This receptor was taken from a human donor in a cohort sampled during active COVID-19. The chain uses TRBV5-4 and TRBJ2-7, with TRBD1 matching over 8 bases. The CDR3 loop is CASSSTGGDEQYF. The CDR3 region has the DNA TGTGCCAGCAGCTCTACAGGGGGAGACGAGCAGTACTTC.